This paragraph reports one T cell receptor beta chain. The antigen is unknown. The data originate from a study of T cell repertoires in cytomegalovirus infection. Background on the study: Both recently identified HLA-C-restricted and well-studied HLA-B-restricted CMV epitopes were used in the study. The public TCR beta signatures pointed to both CMV infection and matching HLA type. Whole-study findings and limits: HLA-C-restricted CMV-specific TCR beta clonotypes prevailed in the ex vivo response. Carriers of CMV and the relevant HLA type were discriminated by public TCR beta frequency.

TCRdb re-analysed the reads in MiXCR, keeping a single row per CDR3 protein. The sample yields more than 55,000 distinct CDR3 sequences, approximately 20% seen once. Sequencing used CD8+ T cells from cultured PBMCs, obtained from culture after CMV antigen stimulation. This TCR came from a human donor in good health (CMV status not recorded). Some clones in this sample may be carry-over from other donors' samples.

The CDR3 spells CASKWGRGSNTEAFF. CDR3 nucleotides: TGTGCCAGTAAGTGGGGACGAGGTTCGAACACTGAAGCTTTCTTT. The chain uses TRBV19 and TRBJ1-1; the D gene is possibly TRBD1 (5 bases). Per germline, CDR1 LNHDA and CDR2 SQIVND (reference sequence). There are 15 residues in the CDR3. V lost 7 bases and J 1 base, leaving 16 bases between the germline ends.